This entry lists 2 T cell receptor beta chains sequenced from one sample in a study of blood T cell repertoires in COVID-19. Data came from immunoSEQ multiplex PCR; TCRdb stores just in-frame clones and leaves some out. The table lists approximately 33,000 clones, 78% of them singletons, with around 17% in the top ten. What was sequenced was peripheral blood. Receptor source: a man in his 70s with acute or convalescent COVID-19.

The rearrangement joins TRBV5-6 to TRBJ2-7; possible D gene TRBD1, 5 bases. The CDR3 runs 14 residues. The germline gives CDR1 SGHDT, CDR2 YYEEEE. V gave up 4 bases and J gave up 5 bases, with 16 bases separating them. CDR3 in amino acids: CASSSAGYSNEQYF. Written as DNA, the CDR3 is TGTGCCAGCAGCAGCGCAGGGTACTCGAACGAGCAGTACTTC.

V usage is TRBV30 and J usage is TRBJ1-6; TRBD1 matches 7 bases. After removal of 3 bases from V and 8 bases from J, the junction contained 13 bases not matched to a gene. CDR1 and CDR2 (germline): GTSNPN, SVGIG (reference sequence). The CDR3 totals 16 residues. Written as DNA, the CDR3 is TGTGCCTGGAGATATGGAGAGCAGGGGGGCTATTCACCCCTCCACTTT. Translation: CAWRYGEQGGYSPLHF.